This T cell receptor beta chain comes out of a study of CD8+ T cells in alopecia areata. Indicated treatment: oral pan-JAK inhibitor, 5-10 mg twice daily. This CDR3 has 15 amino acids. V lost 2 bases and J lost 4, with 11 bases in between. The germline CDR1 and CDR2 sequences are MGHRA and YSYEKL. Extracted RNA was reverse transcribed, and the resulting cDNA served as sequencing template. Profiling relied on immunoSEQ multiplex PCR, and the TCRdb table lists in-frame clones only, not all of them. The table has 170,000 or so clones, about 60% seen once. The chain couples TRBV4-1 to TRBJ2-2; D is tentatively TRBD1 or TRBD2 (5 bases each). This specimen was CD8+ T cells sorted from blood, taken at week 24, from a patient treated with tofacitinib. The sequence came from a human donor with alopecia areata. CDR3 protein: CASSQRQGATGELFF. The CDR3 region has the DNA TGCGCCAGCAGCCAAAGGCAGGGAGCCACCGGGGAGCTGTTTTTT.